Presented here are 24 T cell receptor beta chains from one specimen sequenced in a study of blood T cell repertoires in COVID-19 (dated by TCRdb to 2018 to 2021). The library was made by the immunoSEQ multiplex PCR assay. TCRdb mirrors the immuneACCESS table, restricted to in-frame sequences. Some clones are absent from its copies; in checked studies, under half trace to an unresolved V gene, and the reason for the others is unknown. The sample records approximately 200,000 clones, 85% to 90% of which are singletons. The ten biggest clones cover approximately 3.8% of the sample. Sequencing was done on a sample of PBMCs or T cells enriched from blood (not recorded which). Receptors originate from a woman younger than 30 in a cohort exposed to, infected with or recovered from COVID-19 (not recorded which).

This clone was recorded a few times. The chain is built from TRBV11-2 and TRBJ2-7; 10 bases align to TRBD2. This CDR3 has 15 amino acids. Per the germline V gene, CDR1 is SGHAT and CDR2 is FQNNGV. Unmatched junction bases numbered 1, after V lost 0 bases and J lost 2 bases. CDR3 in amino acids: CASSLEGTSAYEQYF. The CDR3 region has the DNA TGTGCCAGCAGCTTAGAGGGGACTAGCGCCTACGAGCAGTACTTC. The full variable domain, in which reference TRBV11-2 and TRBJ2-7 provide the parts outside the CDR3, is EAGVAQSPRYKIIEKRQSVAFWCNPISGHATLYWYQQILGQGPKLLIQFQNNGVVDDSQLPKDRFSAERLKGVDSTLKIQPAKLEDSAVYLCASSLEGTSAYEQYFGPGTRLTVT.

The chain links TRBV4-2 to TRBJ2-3, with TRBD2 matching 11 bases. J lost 6 bases, V lost 0 bases, and 5 bases had no gene match. CDR1 LGHNA and CDR2 YNFKEQ come from the germline V gene. CDR3 size: 16 residues. CDR3 in amino acids: CASSQEKLAGVDTQYF. The CDR3 nucleotides are TGTGCCAGCAGCCAAGAGAAACTAGCGGGAGTTGATACGCAGTATTTT.

The chain carries TRBV20-1 and TRBJ1-2; D may be TRBD1 (5 bases). Germline values: CDR1 DFQATT, CDR2 SNEGSKA (reference sequence). CDR3 length: 11 residues. V dropped 6 bases and J dropped 6 bases, with 11 bases sitting between them. The CDR3 reads CSAQGAHGYTF. CDR3 DNA sequence: TGCAGTGCCCAGGGTGCGCATGGCTACACCTTC.

Notes on this clone: One junction end disagrees with the germline gene, perhaps due to a read error. This sequence joins TRBV3-1 (or the pseudogene TRBV3-2) and TRBJ1-1; 8 bases align to TRBD1. The CDR3 runs to 14 residues. Germline assignment: CDR1 LGHDT and CDR2 YNNKEL (reference sequence). CDR3 in DNA: TGTACCAGCAGCCCCCGGGACAGGAGGACTGAAGCTTTCTTT. Its protein is CTSSPRDRRTEAFF.

This chain uses TRBV7-9 with TRBJ2-2, with 13 positions matching TRBD2. The ends lost 6 bases at V and 7 bases at J; junction bases unmatched: 8. The germline V gene encodes CDR1 SEHNR and CDR2 FQNEAQ (reference sequence). The CDR3 spans 16 residues. CDR3 sequence (DNA): TGTGCCAGCAGAGCCGGGACTAGCGGGAAGGGCGGGGAGCTGTTTTTT. This gives the protein CASRAGTSGKGGELFF. Using reference TRBV7-9 and TRBJ2-2 for the parts outside the CDR3, the full variable domain is DTGVSQNPRHKITKRGQNVTFRCDPISEHNRLYWYRQTLGQGPEFLTYFQNEAQLEKSRLLSDRFSAERPKGSFSTLEIQRTEQGDSAMYLCASRAGTSGKGGELFFGEGSRLTVL.

The chain uses TRBV21-1 and TRBJ1-5; no DNA check was done on the table's D call, TRBD1. TRBV21-1 has pseudogene status. The CDR3 spans 15 residues. The CDR3 protein is CASWTGRTSGQPQHF. CDR3 nucleotides: TGTGCCAGCTGGACAGGCCGTACCTCAGGGCAGCCCCAGCATTTT.

V and J are TRBV5-1 and TRBJ1-1, with TRBD1 identical over 7 bases. The CDR3 length is 14 residues. Trimming took 4 bases from V and 0 from J; bases not matched to a gene: 3. CDR1 is SGHRS and CDR2 is YFSETQ in the germline V gene. The DNA for the CDR3 is TGCGCCAGCAGCAGGGACAGCTTGAACACTGAAGCTTTCTTT. Protein product: CASSRDSLNTEAFF.

The chain recombines TRBV19 with TRBJ2-1; 11 positions match TRBD2. This CDR3 has 14 amino acids. Per the germline V gene, CDR1 is LNHDA and CDR2 is SQIVND (reference sequence). Germline trimming cut 9 bases from V and 7 bases from J; bases unmatched to any gene: 8. The CDR3 reads CASSTSGSLNEQFF. CDR3 in DNA: TGTGCCAGCTCAACTAGCGGGAGTTTAAATGAGCAGTTCTTC.

This sequence joins TRBV19 and TRBJ2-5; D is perhaps TRBD1 (5 bases). V lost 1 base, J lost 1 base, and 10 bases lay in between. The CDR3 has 15 residues. Looked up from germline, CDR1 is LNHDA and CDR2 is SQIVND (reference sequence). CDR3 sequence reads: CASSIGQTVQETQYF. In DNA form, the CDR3 reads TGTGCCAGTAGTATAGGCCAGACAGTCCAAGAGACCCAGTACTTC.

The rearrangement uses TRBV6-1 and TRBJ1-1; TRBD1 aligns across 8 bases. The V segment lost 3 bases and the J segment 3 bases; nucleotides outside the gene matches: 6. Germline CDR1 and CDR2: MNHNS and SASEGT. The CDR3 consists of 15 residues. As DNA, the CDR3 is TGTGCCAGCAGTGACCCCGGGACAGGAGACACTGAAGCTTTCTTT. Its protein product is CASSDPGTGDTEAFF.

The chain recombines TRBV11-2 with TRBJ2-7, with D perhaps TRBD2 (6 bases). Germline CDR1 is SGHAT and CDR2 is FQNNGV. The CDR3 loop spans 11 amino acids. With 6 bases removed from V and 6 bases from J, the gap between germline ends came to 9 bases. The DNA of the CDR3 is TGTGCCAGCAGGTCTAGCGTCGAGCAGTACTTC. Residues: CASRSSVEQYF.

This chain uses TRBV18 with TRBJ1-1, with TRBD1 as a possible D gene (6 bases). Trimming pared 6 bases from V and 1 base from J, leaving 12 bases between. The length of the CDR3 is 14 residues. CDR1 is KGHSH, CDR2 LQKENI, per germline. CDR3 amino acids: CASSQSQGNTEAFF. The CDR3 DNA follows: TGTGCCAGCTCCCAATCACAGGGGAACACTGAAGCTTTCTTT.

This clone has just one count. The chain is built from TRBV5-1 and TRBJ1-1, with D possibly matching TRBD1 (5 bases). V shed 0 bases and J shed 6 bases, with 15 bases lying between them. The CDR3 loop spans 15 amino acids. CDR1 is SGHRS and CDR2 is YFSETQ in the germline V gene. DNA for the CDR3: TGCGCCAGCAGCTTGGGAACGAATGGAGGGGCTGAAGCTTTCTTT. It codes for CASSLGTNGGAEAFF. The full variable domain, its missing parts supplied by reference TRBV5-1 and TRBJ1-1, is KAGVTQTPRYLIKTRGQQVTLSCSPISGHRSVSWYQQTPGQGLQFLFEYFSETQRNKGNFPGRFSGRQFSNSRSEMNVSTLELGDSALYLCASSLGTNGGAEAFFGQGTRLTVV.

This clone showed up just once. V and J are TRBV5-1 and TRBJ2-5; a possible D gene is TRBD1 (6 bases). CDR1 and CDR2 (germline): SGHRS, YFSETQ. Deletions cut 4 bases from V and 3 bases from J, with 13 bases between. This CDR3 region has 14 residues. The CDR3 loop reads CASSLQDREETQYF. Written as DNA, the CDR3 is TGCGCCAGCAGCCTCCAGGACAGAGAAGAGACCCAGTACTTC.

J is TRBJ2-5 and V is TRBV7-8; D is possibly TRBD1 (5 bases). This CDR3 contains 13 residues. The V end lost 5 bases, the J end lost 5 bases, and 12 bases lay between the germline ends. Germline CDR1 is SGHVS and CDR2 is FQNEAQ. In nucleotides, the CDR3 is TGTGCCAGCAGCCGGGCAGGGTTGGAGACCCAGTACTTC. This gives the protein CASSRAGLETQYF.

This chain uses TRBV7-9 with TRBJ2-3; 16 nucleotides agree with TRBD2. Germline CDR1 SEHNR, CDR2 FQNEAQ (reference sequence). The CDR3 sequence is 19 residues long. The V and J ends lost 4 bases and 9 bases, in that order; junction bases with no gene match: 16. CDR3 sequence: CASSSTGTSGGDVQGTQYF. For the CDR3, the DNA is TGTGCCAGCAGCTCAACCGGGACTAGCGGGGGGGACGTTCAGGGCACGCAGTATTTT.

The chain couples TRBV6-2 or TRBV6-3 to TRBJ2-3, with TRBD2 matching over 8 bases. The CDR3 contains 16 residues. In germline, CDR1 is MNHEY, CDR2 SVGEGT. Trimming at V came to 4 bases and at J to 4 bases, leaving 10 bases not matched to a gene. CDR3 in DNA: TGTGCCAGCAGTTCTGGCCTGAGCGGGGGTGCAGATACGCAGTATTTT. Protein product: CASSSGLSGGADTQYF.

This chain links TRBV29-1 with TRBJ2-1; TRBD2 matches 9 bases. The V and J ends lost 4 bases and 5 bases, in that order; junction bases with no gene match: 9. The length of the CDR3 is 15 residues. CDR1 and CDR2 (germline): SQVTM, ANQGSEA. This CDR3 reads CSVGDLAGTHNEQFF. CDR3 sequence (DNA): TGCAGCGTTGGAGATCTAGCGGGGACCCACAATGAGCAGTTCTTC.

This chain uses TRBV7-9 with TRBJ2-3; D is possibly TRBD1 (5 bases). Deletions cut 0 bases from V and 4 bases from J, with 5 bases between. CDR3 length: 13 amino acids. Germline CDR1 reads SEHNR; CDR2 reads FQNEAQ (reference sequence). CDR3 amino acids: CASSLAGPDTQYF. Here the CDR3 DNA reads TGTGCCAGCAGCTTAGCGGGGCCAGATACGCAGTATTTT.

CDR3 amino acids: CASSVRQGSGNQPQHF. The DNA of the CDR3 is TGTGCCAGCAGTGTTCGACAGGGTTCTGGCAATCAGCCCCAGCATTTT. The chain couples TRBV28 to TRBJ1-5, with 7 bases lining up with TRBD1. CDR3 size: 16 residues. V dropped 5 bases and J dropped 2; count of bases not matched to a gene: 9. Per the germline V gene, CDR1 is MDHEN and CDR2 is SYDVKM.

This chain uses TRBV4-1 with TRBJ2-7; 8 positions match TRBD1. V lost 0 bases to trimming and J lost 7 bases; unmatched junction nucleotides: 5. From germline, CDR1 is MGHRA and CDR2 YSYEKL. The CDR3 is 14 residues long. Here the CDR3 reads CASSQDRGRWEQYF. CDR3 DNA: TGCGCCAGCAGCCAAGACAGGGGGCGGTGGGAGCAGTACTTC.

This clone was seen just once. The rearrangement uses TRBV6-5 and TRBJ1-5, with 8 nucleotides matching TRBD1. Germline V CDR1 and CDR2: MNHEY, SVGAGI. The CDR3 has 15 residues. Unmatched junction bases numbered 5, after V lost 2 bases and J lost 5 bases. CDR3 in DNA: TGTGCCAGCAGTTACACCGACAGGGGTGATCAGCCCCAGCATTTT. It specifies CASSYTDRGDQPQHF.

V is TRBV6-5 and J is TRBJ1-6, with 8 nucleotides matching TRBD1. Germline CDR1 is MNHEY and CDR2 is SVGAGI. Trimming at V came to 0 bases and at J to 8 bases, leaving 3 bases not matched to a gene. The CDR3 extends over 15 amino acids. CDR3 in amino acids: CASSYSTGQDSPLHF. CDR3 DNA: TGTGCCAGCAGTTACTCGACGGGACAGGATTCACCCCTCCACTTT.

This clone was counted between two and nine times. The V and J genes are TRBV15 and TRBJ2-7; D may be TRBD2 (5 bases). Germline V lookup: CDR1 LNHNV, CDR2 YYDKDF (reference sequence). The CDR3 has 16 residues. The germline V and J ends were trimmed by 3 bases and 2 bases, with 17 bases remaining between them. CDR3 sequence reads: CATSSPSDSLTYEQYF. CDR3 bases: TGTGCCACCAGCAGTCCCTCGGACTCCCTGACCTACGAGCAGTACTTC.